Below, 25 T cell receptor beta chains from the same sample are listed, as sequenced in a study of T cell repertoires in cytomegalovirus infection (dated by TCRdb to between 2018 and 2021). The run used an Illumina HiSeq 1500. TCRdb ran its own pipeline on the public reads, namely fastp trimming at Q25 and MiXCR clone calling, and kept in-frame beta chains. Records with the same CDR3 protein are collapsed into one entry carrying the most frequent genes and DNA. The sample records 100,000 to 150,000 distinct CDR3 sequences, 8% to 9% of which are singletons. The top ten clonotypes cover over 9.5% of the sample. The sequenced sample was PBMCs. The receptors originated from a human donor in good health (CMV status not recorded). Some clones in this sample may be carry-over from other donors' samples.

This clonotype appeared many times. The chain carries TRBV7-9 and TRBJ1-2, with D unresolved. Germline V gene lookup returns CDR1 SEHNR and CDR2 FQNEAQ (reference sequence). CDR3 length: 13 residues. V lost 4 bases and J 4 bases, leaving 10 bases between the germline ends. Here the CDR3 reads CASSSDAAYGYTF. The CDR3 nucleotides read TGTGCCAGCAGCTCTGACGCTGCCTATGGCTACACCTTC.

The rearrangement links TRBV29-1 to TRBJ2-3, with D uncertain. Germline CDR1 SQVTM, CDR2 ANQGSEA. The CDR3 loop spans 10 amino acids. With 5 bases removed from V and 3 bases from J, the gap between germline ends came to 3 bases. The CDR3 protein is CSVRTDTQYF. The CDR3, as DNA: TGCAGCGTTAGGACAGATACGCAGTATTTT.

This clonotype was seen many times. The V call is TRBV28, the J call TRBJ2-1; D might be TRBD2 (6 bases). The ends were cut back, 2 bases at V and 5 bases at J, with 19 bases in the middle. This CDR3 region has 17 residues. Germline CDR1 and CDR2: MDHEN and SYDVKM. The CDR3 DNA is TGTGCCAGCAGTTTAAAGACCCGGCGGGGTGGGGACAATGAGCAGTTCTTC. It specifies CASSLKTRRGGDNEQFF.

Ten or more counts support this clonotype. The rearrangement joins TRBV7-2 to TRBJ2-2, with TRBD2 matching over 8 bases. CDR3 size: 16 residues. The junction had 7 bases not matched to a gene; V was cut back by 4 bases and J by 3 bases. Per the germline V gene, CDR1 is SGHTA and CDR2 is FQGNSA. The chain's CDR3 is CASSWSGRSDTGELFF. In DNA, the CDR3 is TGTGCCAGCAGCTGGAGCGGGAGATCGGACACCGGGGAGCTGTTTTTT.

CDR3 coding DNA: TGCAGTGCTAGAACGGGGGGAAACAATGAGCAGTTCTTC. Its translation is CSARTGGNNEQFF. The rearrangement joins TRBV20-1 to TRBJ2-1; TRBD2 aligns across 7 bases. This CDR3 has 13 residues. Losses at the gene ends were 2 bases for V and 5 bases for J; bases not matched to a gene: 3. From germline, CDR1 is DFQATT and CDR2 SNEGSKA (reference sequence).

This clonotype was seen at least ten times. The CDR3 reads CASSLSGSVVRGYGYTF. The CDR3 bases are TGTGCCAGCAGCTTATCCGGGTCCGTGGTGCGAGGCTATGGCTACACCTTC. V usage is TRBV5-6 and J usage is TRBJ1-2; D unresolved. The V gene's germline CDR1 is SGHDT and CDR2 YYEEEE. V lost 2 bases, J lost 4 bases, and 21 bases lay in between. CDR3 size: 17 residues.

This clonotype was observed many times. CDR3 in amino acids: CASRGSGKSYEQYF. In DNA form, the CDR3 reads TGTGCCAGCAGGGGATCCGGGAAGTCCTACGAGCAGTACTTC. The chain recombines TRBV12-3 or TRBV12-4 with TRBJ2-7; D might be TRBD2 (5 bases). Deletions cut 6 bases from V and 1 base from J, with 13 bases between. The CDR3 runs to 14 residues.

The rearrangement uses TRBV6-1 and TRBJ1-2; the D is unclear. CDR3 length: 9 amino acids. Trimming left V 7 bases short and J 8 bases short, with 5 bases between. The germline V gene encodes CDR1 MNHNS and CDR2 SASEGT. The CDR3 coding sequence is TGTGCCAGCAAAGGCGGCTACACCTTC. Encoded protein: CASKGGYTF.

The V and J genes are TRBV29-1 and TRBJ2-7; 9 nucleotides agree with TRBD1. With 6 bases clipped from V and 3 bases from J, the junction kept 3 bases outside the gene matches. The CDR3 is 12 amino acids. The V gene's germline CDR1 is SQVTM and CDR2 ANQGSEA. Here the CDR3 reads CSVRQGVYEQYF. The CDR3 nucleotides are TGCAGCGTAAGACAGGGGGTCTACGAGCAGTACTTC.

This clonotype was recorded a few times. The genes are TRBV19 and TRBJ1-1; D not certain. The CDR3 runs to 13 residues. V was cut by 6 bases and J by 3 bases, with 11 bases left in between. Germline lookup yields CDR1 LNHDA and CDR2 SQIVND (reference sequence). Here the CDR3 reads CASRRGIDTEAFF. CDR3 coding DNA: TGTGCCAGTAGAAGAGGGATTGACACTGAAGCTTTCTTT.

The rearrangement uses TRBV11-2 and TRBJ1-5; D perhaps matches TRBD1 (5 bases). CDR1 SGHAT and CDR2 FQNNGV come from the germline V gene. The CDR3 extends over 16 amino acids. V was trimmed by 1 base and J by 2 bases, leaving 12 bases between them. CDR3 DNA: TGTGCCAGCAGCTTAGCGGCAGGGCAACGCAATCAGCCCCAGCATTTT. Encoded protein: CASSLAAGQRNQPQHF.

This clonotype was seen at least ten times. V and J are TRBV7-2 and TRBJ1-1; unclear D gene. The germline V gene encodes CDR1 SGHTA and CDR2 FQGNSA. Trimming shortened V by 4 bases and J by 2 bases, and 8 bases separated the two germline ends. The CDR3 is 13 residues long. The CDR3 spells CASSSAGNTEAFF. The CDR3 DNA follows: TGTGCCAGCAGCTCAGCGGGTAACACTGAAGCTTTCTTT.

This clonotype was counted at least ten times. In nucleotides, the CDR3 is TGTGCCAGCTCACCACAGTTCGGAGGGAGACCTGGGTTCGGAAAACTGTTTTTT. This gives the protein CASSPQFGGRPGFGKLFF. The chain carries TRBV18 and TRBJ1-4, with no clear D. Trimming took off 1 base at V and 10 bases at J, with 25 bases between the two ends. The CDR3 totals 18 residues. Germline loops: CDR1 KGHSH, CDR2 LQKENI. The variable domain in full, with the rest retrieved from reference TRBV18 and TRBJ1-4, is NAGVMQNPRHLVRRRGQEARLRCSPMKGHSHVYWYRQLPEEGLKFMVYLQKENIIDESGMPKERFSAEFPKEGPSILRIQQVVRGDSAAYFCASSPQFGGRPGFGKLFFGSGTQLSVL.

This clonotype was seen many times. The chain carries TRBV7-2 and TRBJ2-1; D could derive from TRBD1 or TRBD2 (6 bases each). With 6 bases removed from V and 5 bases from J, the gap between germline ends came to 17 bases. Germline V gene sequence: CDR1 SGHTA, CDR2 FQGNSA. The CDR3 is 15 residues long. CDR3 region: CASSRSGAPNNEQFF. The CDR3 nucleotides are TGTGCCAGCAGTCGCTCGGGGGCCCCTAACAATGAGCAGTTCTTC.

This rearrangement joins TRBV6-1 to TRBJ1-6, with D tentatively TRBD1 (6 bases). Germline V gene sequence: CDR1 MNHNS, CDR2 SASEGT. The CDR3 runs to 15 residues. V was clipped by 6 bases and J by 9 bases, with 18 bases between them. The CDR3 protein is CASSPGEGRFSPLHF. CDR3 nucleotide sequence: TGTGCCAGCAGCCCAGGGGAGGGGCGTTTTTCACCCCTCCACTTT.

With regard to this clonotype: This may be a read error, as it is one base from a much larger clone. The chain joins TRBV5-6 to TRBJ1-5; 8 bases fit TRBD1. Germline V lookup: CDR1 SGHDT, CDR2 YYEEEE. Trimming removed 2 bases from V and 4 bases from J; junction bases left unmatched: 5. CDR3 size: 15 residues. DNA for the CDR3: TGTGCCAGCAGCTTAAGGGACAGGCGAAATCAGCCCCAGCATTTT. It specifies CASSLRDRRNQPQHF.

This chain connects TRBV5-1 to TRBJ1-2; TRBD1 agrees at 7 bases. Germline assignment: CDR1 SGHRS and CDR2 YFSETQ. The CDR3 is 14 residues long. J lost 6 bases, V lost 0 bases, and 5 bases had no gene match. CDR3 loop: CASSLGITGDGYTF. The CDR3 DNA follows: TGCGCCAGCAGCTTGGGGATTACAGGGGATGGCTACACCTTC.

This clonotype has a count of ten or more. The V gene is TRBV7-6, the J gene TRBJ2-5; 14 bases fit TRBD2. The CDR3 totals 16 residues. Germline CDR1 reads SGHVS; CDR2 reads FNYEAQ. V dropped 5 bases and J dropped 6; count of bases not matched to a gene: 8. CDR3 loop: CASSPGRLAGGQTQYF. The CDR3 nucleotides are TGTGCCAGCAGCCCCGGAAGACTAGCGGGAGGGCAGACCCAGTACTTC.

This clonotype was observed a handful of times. The chain has TRBV20-1 and TRBJ2-1; 13 positions match TRBD2. V lost 6 bases to trimming and J lost 7 bases; unmatched junction nucleotides: 9. CDR1 is DFQATT, CDR2 SNEGSKA, per germline (reference sequence). This CDR3 contains 15 residues. The CDR3 loop is CSARLAGGPTNEQFF. CDR3 nucleotides: TGCAGTGCCCGACTAGCGGGGGGCCCCACAAATGAGCAGTTCTTC.

The table lists this clonotype with many counts. This chain joins TRBV12-3 or TRBV12-4 and TRBJ2-4; D is unresolved. The CDR3 sequence is 13 residues long. V was pared by 8 bases and J by 0 bases, with 8 bases between. CDR3 coding DNA: TGTGCCAGCCTCCACTTAGCCAAAAACATTCAGTACTTC. Amino acids: CASLHLAKNIQYF.

This clonotype was counted many times. The rearrangement joins TRBV7-2 to TRBJ1-2; D call uncertain. The V end was cut by 7 bases, the J end by 7 bases, with 16 bases between. The CDR3 has 13 amino acids. CDR1 and CDR2 from the germline V gene are SGHTA and FQGNSA. The CDR3 protein is CASTIDPTGGYTF. The CDR3 DNA is TGTGCCAGCACCATAGACCCAACGGGTGGCTACACCTTC.

This clonotype showed up just a few times. The chain has TRBV28 and TRBJ1-2; tentatively, D is TRBD1 (5 bases). Trimming took 3 bases from V and 2 from J, leaving 13 bases between them. The CDR3 loop spans 15 amino acids. CDR1 MDHEN and CDR2 SYDVKM come from the germline V gene. The DNA for the CDR3 is TGTGCCAGCAGTTTTGGGGCCAGGGCCAACTATGGCTACACCTTC. Translating gives CASSFGARANYGYTF.

This clonotype was seen ten or more times. This sequence joins TRBV7-8 and TRBJ1-4, with D possibly being TRBD1 (5 bases). The length of the CDR3 is 16 residues. Germline V gene lookup returns CDR1 SGHVS and CDR2 FQNEAQ. Trimming removed 5 bases at V and 5 bases at J, with 18 bases between. The CDR3 region has the DNA TGTGCCAGCAGCCCAGGGATAGACAGCCAGAATGAAAAACTGTTTTTT. It codes for CASSPGIDSQNEKLFF.

This clonotype was seen at least ten times. The chain recombines TRBV12-5 with TRBJ1-2; 8 positions agree with TRBD1. CDR1 and CDR2 (germline): LGHNT, FRNRAP. This CDR3 has 14 residues. V was pared by 2 bases and J by 5 bases, with 4 bases of the junction left unmatched. CDR3 protein: CASGLRTGSYGYTF. The CDR3 DNA sequence: TGTGCTAGTGGTTTGCGGACAGGGAGTTATGGCTACACCTTC. Full variable domain (remainder filled in from reference TRBV12-5 and TRBJ1-2): DARVTQTPRHKVTEMGQEVTMRCQPILGHNTVFWYRQTMMQGLELLAYFRNRAPLDDSGMPKDRFSAEMPDATLATLKIQPSEPRDSAVYFCASGLRTGSYGYTFGSGTRLTVV.

This clonotype appeared many times. The chain has TRBV11-2 and TRBJ1-1; 9 bases are a match to TRBD1. This CDR3 contains 13 residues. Germline values: CDR1 SGHAT, CDR2 FQNNGV. V shed 3 bases and J 10 bases; nucleotides not matched to a gene: 6. CDR3: CASSLGKTGGAFF. As DNA, the CDR3 is TGTGCCAGCAGCTTGGGAAAGACAGGGGGAGCTTTCTTT.